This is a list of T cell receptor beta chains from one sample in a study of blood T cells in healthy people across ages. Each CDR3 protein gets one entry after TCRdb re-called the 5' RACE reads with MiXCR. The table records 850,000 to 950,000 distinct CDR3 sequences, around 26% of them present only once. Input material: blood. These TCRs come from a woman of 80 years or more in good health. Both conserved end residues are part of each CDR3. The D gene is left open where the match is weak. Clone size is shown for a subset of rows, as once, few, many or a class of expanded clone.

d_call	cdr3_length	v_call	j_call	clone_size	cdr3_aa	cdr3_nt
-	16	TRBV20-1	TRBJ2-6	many	CSARLRQNPGANVLTF	TGCAGTGCTAGACTGCGACAGAACCCTGGGGCCAACGTCCTGACTTTC
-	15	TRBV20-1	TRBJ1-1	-	CSASRSRVVNTEAFF	TGCAGTGCTTCGCGTTCCAGGGTTGTGAACACTGAAGCTTTCTTT
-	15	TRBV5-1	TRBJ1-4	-	CASSPSRGAGEKLFF	TGCGCCAGCAGCCCATCAAGGGGGGCCGGGGAAAAACTGTTTTTT
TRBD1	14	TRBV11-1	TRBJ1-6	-	CASSHTDRGSPLHF	TGTGCCAGCAGCCATACGGACAGGGGTTCACCCCTCCACTTT
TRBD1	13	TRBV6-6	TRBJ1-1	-	CASNGGQGLLAFF	TGTGCCAGCAACGGGGGACAGGGCTTGTTGGCTTTCTTT
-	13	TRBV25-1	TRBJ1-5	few	CASSPTGIQPQHF	TGTGCCAGCAGCCCCACAGGGATTCAGCCCCAGCATTTT
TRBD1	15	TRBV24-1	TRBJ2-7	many	CATSDLGTGGDEQYF	TGTGCCACCAGTGATTTAGGGACAGGGGGTGACGAGCAGTACTTC
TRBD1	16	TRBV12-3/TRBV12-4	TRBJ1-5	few	CASSSTTGGGRQPQHF	TGTGCCAGCAGTTCAACGACAGGGGGCGGTCGTCAGCCCCAGCATTTT
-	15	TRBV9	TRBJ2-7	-	CASSVTGTSYNEQYF	TGTGCCAGCAGCGTAACGGGGACGTCCTACAATGAGCAGTACTTC
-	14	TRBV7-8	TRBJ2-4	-	CASSAPGQRNIQYF	TGTGCCAGCAGCGCACCGGGACAAAGAAACATTCAGTACTTC
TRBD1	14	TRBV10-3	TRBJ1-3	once	CAISGDRGLNTIYF	TGTGCCATCAGTGGGGACAGAGGGTTGAATACCATATATTTT
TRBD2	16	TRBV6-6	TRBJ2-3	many	CASSQRSGGRTDTQYF	TGTGCCAGCAGTCAACGCAGCGGGGGGCGCACAGATACGCAGTATTTT
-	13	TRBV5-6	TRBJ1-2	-	CASSLGTSYGYTF	TGTGCCAGCAGCTTGGGGACATCCTATGGCTACACCTTC
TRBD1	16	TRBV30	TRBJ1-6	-	CAWSVQGTGLNSPLHF	TGTGCCTGGAGTGTACAAGGGACAGGGCTGAATTCACCCCTCCACTTT
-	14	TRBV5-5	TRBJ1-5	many	CASSLLHSNQPQHF	TGTGCCAGCAGCTTGCTCCATAGCAATCAGCCCCAGCATTTT
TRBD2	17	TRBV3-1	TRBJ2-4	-	CASSQPGLAGYKNIQYF	TGTGCCAGCAGCCAACCGGGACTAGCGGGGTACAAAAACATTCAGTACTTC
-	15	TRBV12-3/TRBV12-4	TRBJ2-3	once	CASNLIGGRTDAQYF	TGTGCCAGCAATCTTATAGGGGGGAGAACAGATGCGCAGTATTTT
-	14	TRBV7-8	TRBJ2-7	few	CASSPRPGLYEQYF	TGTGCCAGCAGCCCAAGACCGGGACTCTACGAGCAGTACTTC
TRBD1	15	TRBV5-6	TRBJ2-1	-	CASSSPGTGKDEQFF	TGTGCCAGCAGCTCCCCGGGGACAGGGAAGGATGAGCAGTTCTTC
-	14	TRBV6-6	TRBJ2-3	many	CASSYFQNTDTQYF	TGTGCCAGCAGTTACTTCCAGAACACAGATACGCAGTATTTT
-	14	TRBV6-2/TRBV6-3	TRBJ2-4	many	CASSYSQGVNIQYF	TGTGCCAGCAGTTACAGCCAGGGAGTAAACATTCAGTACTTC
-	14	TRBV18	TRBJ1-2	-	CASSPERGSIGYTF	TGTGCCAGCTCACCAGAGCGGGGCAGCATTGGCTACACCTTC
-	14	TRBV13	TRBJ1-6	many	CASKVGTYNSPLHF	TGTGCCAGCAAAGTAGGGACGTATAATTCACCCCTCCACTTT
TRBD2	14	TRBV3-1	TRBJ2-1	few	CASGRSGGGNKQFF	TGTGCCAGCGGCCGAAGCGGGGGGGGCAATAAGCAGTTCTTC
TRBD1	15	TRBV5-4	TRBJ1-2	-	CASSLAGQGIRGYTF	TGTGCCAGCAGCTTGGCTGGACAGGGGATTAGAGGCTACACCTTC
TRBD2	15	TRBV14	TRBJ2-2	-	CASSQLAGVTGELFF	TGTGCCAGCAGCCAACTAGCGGGTGTCACCGGGGAGCTGTTTTTT
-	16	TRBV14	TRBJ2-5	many	CASSQDTSKGLETQYF	TGTGCCAGCAGCCAGGATACTAGCAAGGGGTTGGAGACCCAGTACTTC
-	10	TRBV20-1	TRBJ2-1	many	CSAKREEQFF	TGCAGTGCTAAAAGAGAAGAGCAGTTCTTC
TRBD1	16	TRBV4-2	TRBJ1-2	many	CASSQEFPGGNYGYTF	TGTGCCAGCAGCCAAGAATTCCCAGGGGGGAACTATGGCTACACCTTC
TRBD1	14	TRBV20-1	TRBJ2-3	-	CSARRTGFTDTQYF	TGCAGTGCTAGAAGGACAGGGTTTACAGATACGCAGTATTTT
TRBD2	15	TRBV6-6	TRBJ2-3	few	CASSLTSGVANTQYF	TGTGCCAGCAGTCTGACTAGCGGGGTGGCTAATACGCAGTATTTT
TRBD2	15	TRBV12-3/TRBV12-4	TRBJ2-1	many	CASEWGGSSYNEQFF	TGTGCCAGCGAATGGGGGGGGAGCTCCTACAATGAGCAGTTCTTC
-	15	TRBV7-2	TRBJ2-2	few	CATRRQPSNTGELFF	TGTGCCACCCGACGGCAGCCATCGAACACCGGGGAGCTGTTTTTT
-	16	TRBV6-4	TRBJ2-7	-	CASSDSARTKAYEQYF	TGTGCCAGCAGTGACTCGGCTCGGACAAAAGCCTACGAGCAGTACTTC
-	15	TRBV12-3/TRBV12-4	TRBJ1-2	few	CASSLSGGQPWGHTF	TGTGCCAGCAGTTTATCGGGCGGACAGCCCTGGGGCCACACCTTC
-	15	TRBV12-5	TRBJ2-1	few	CARRNGSRPYNEQFF	TGTGCTAGGCGTAATGGATCAAGACCCTACAATGAGCAGTTCTTC
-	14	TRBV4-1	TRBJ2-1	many	CASSQDFRGNEQFF	TGCGCCAGCAGCCAAGATTTCAGGGGCAATGAGCAGTTCTTC
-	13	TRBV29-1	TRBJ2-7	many	CSVEEHGNYEQYF	TGCAGCGTTGAAGAACACGGTAACTACGAGCAGTACTTC
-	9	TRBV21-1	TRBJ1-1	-	CAREGTAFF	TGTGCCAGAGAGGGGACGGCTTTCTTT
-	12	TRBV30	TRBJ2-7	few	CAWSVPAREQYF	TGTGCCTGGAGTGTCCCGGCCAGGGAGCAGTACTTC
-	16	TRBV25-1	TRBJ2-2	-	CASSRSGTFLGGELFF	TGTGCCAGCAGTCGATCGGGGACTTTCCTCGGAGGGGAGCTGTTTTTT
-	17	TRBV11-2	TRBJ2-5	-	CASSLTSRSGERETQYF	TGTGCCAGCAGCTTAACCTCCAGGTCAGGGGAGAGAGAGACCCAGTACTTC
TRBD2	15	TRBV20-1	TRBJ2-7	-	CSARTDSGGGYEQYF	TGCAGTGCTAGAACTGATAGCGGGGGAGGCTACGAGCAGTACTTC
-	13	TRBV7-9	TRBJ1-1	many	CASSFTGDTEAFF	TGTGCCAGCAGCTTTACGGGAGACACTGAAGCTTTCTTT
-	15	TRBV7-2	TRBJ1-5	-	CASSFSRNSNQLQHF	TGTGCCAGCAGCTTCAGCAGGAACAGCAATCAGCTCCAGCATTTT
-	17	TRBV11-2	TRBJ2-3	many	CASSLNSYRRITDTQYF	TGTGCCAGCAGCCTAAATTCGTATCGTCGGATCACAGATACGCAGTATTTT
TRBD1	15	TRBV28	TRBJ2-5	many	CASIRDSGRRETQYF	TGTGCCAGCATCCGGGACAGCGGTAGGAGAGAGACCCAGTACTTC
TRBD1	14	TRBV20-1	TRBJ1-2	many	CSARSSGQGSTDTF	TGCAGTGCTAGGTCGTCGGGACAGGGCTCAACAGACACCTTC
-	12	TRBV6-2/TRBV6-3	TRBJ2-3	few	CAGSPTTDTQYF	TGTGCCGGCAGTCCCACGACAGATACGCAGTATTTT
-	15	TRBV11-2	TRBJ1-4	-	CASSPQGRFNEKLFF	TGTGCCAGCAGCCCGCAGGGCAGATTTAATGAAAAACTGTTTTTT